One and the same sample provided the 23 T cell receptor beta chains below, sequenced in a study of control samples from healthy donors and cancer patients. Sequencing was performed with immunoSEQ multiplex PCR; in TCRdb, only in-frame clones are kept and a portion is missing. The data contain about 160,000 clones, about 90% of them singletons. The source material was blood. The receptors originated from a man aged 25 to 45 in good health.

The genes are TRBV19 and TRBJ1-4; unclear D gene. Trimming shortened V by 3 bases and J by 0 bases, and 14 bases separated the two germline ends. The CDR3 covers 17 residues. CDR1 and CDR2 (germline): LNHDA, SQIVND (reference sequence). CDR3 sequence reads: CASSIGPNVATNEKLFF. DNA for the CDR3: TGTGCCAGTAGTATCGGACCGAACGTCGCAACTAATGAAAAACTGTTTTTT.

This clone was found once. The chain links TRBV4-1 to TRBJ1-6; no firm D call. Trimming cost V 3 bases and J 8 bases, with 8 bases left between them. There are 13 residues in the CDR3. Germline CDR1 and CDR2: MGHRA and YSYEKL. The CDR3 coding sequence is TGCGCCAGCAGCCAGGTGCGGGATTCACCCCTCCACTTT. This gives the protein CASSQVRDSPLHF.

The chain recombines TRBV7-9 with TRBJ1-1, with TRBD1 matching 11 bases. From germline, CDR1 is SEHNR and CDR2 FQNEAQ (reference sequence). The J segment lost 3 bases and the V segment lost 5 bases, leaving 11 bases of the junction unmatched. This CDR3 is 17 amino acids long. CDR3 coding DNA: TGTGCCAGCAGCCGTCCTACCGGGACAGGGGGACACACTGAAGCTTTCTTT. It encodes CASSRPTGTGGHTEAFF.

This chain uses TRBV5-1 with TRBJ1-1; D gene ambiguous. CDR1 is SGHRS, CDR2 YFSETQ, per germline. The germline V and J ends were trimmed by 5 bases and 0 bases, with 26 bases remaining between them. The CDR3 runs to 19 residues. CDR3 DNA: TGCGCCAGCAGTTCTGCCCCGGACCGATCATACACACTGAACACTGAAGCTTTCTTT. Amino acids: CASSSAPDRSYTLNTEAFF.

The J gene is TRBJ2-7, the V gene TRBV19, with a weak D call TRBD1 (6 bases). Deletions cut 0 bases from V and 3 bases from J, with 15 bases between. In germline, CDR1 is LNHDA, CDR2 SQIVND (reference sequence). The CDR3 has 16 amino acids. The CDR3 sequence: CASSIDLNIQGYEQYF. CDR3 sequence (DNA): TGTGCCAGTAGTATAGATCTGAATATACAGGGCTACGAGCAGTACTTC.

The V and J genes are TRBV2 and TRBJ2-7; unclear D gene. This CDR3 comprises 13 residues. CDR1 is SNHLY and CDR2 is FYNNEI in the germline V gene. Trimming shortened V by 4 bases and J by 3 bases, and 10 bases separated the two germline ends. CDR3 nucleotides: TGTGCCAGCAGTGTCCAGGTGAACTACGAGCAGTACTTC. Protein sequence: CASSVQVNYEQYF.

The V and J genes are TRBV7-3 and TRBJ2-1; 11 bases fit TRBD2. Germline assignment: CDR1 SGHTA and CDR2 FQGTGA. The CDR3 loop spans 16 amino acids. V gave up 2 bases and J gave up 5 bases; unmatched junction bases: 5. For the CDR3, the DNA is TGTGCCAGCAGCTTATCCGTACTAGCGGGAGACAATGAGCAGTTCTTC. Its protein product is CASSLSVLAGDNEQFF.

DNA for the CDR3: TGTGCCAGCAGCAGACCTGGTAGTGAGGCTTTCTTT. This codes for CASSRPGSEAFF. The rearrangement uses TRBV12-3 or TRBV12-4 and TRBJ1-1; D gene unclear. The CDR3 has 12 residues. V shed 6 bases and J shed 11 bases, with 16 bases lying between them.

V and J are TRBV28 and TRBJ2-7, with D possibly TRBD1 on 5 matching bases. CDR1 is MDHEN and CDR2 is SYDVKM in the germline V gene. The CDR3 has 13 residues. V shed 3 bases and J shed 3 bases, with 9 bases lying between them. CDR3 amino acids: CASSFWQGYEQYF. In DNA form, the CDR3 reads TGTGCCAGCAGTTTTTGGCAGGGCTACGAGCAGTACTTC.

This chain uses TRBV7-9 with TRBJ1-5; weak D call: TRBD1 (5 bases). The CDR3 length is 13 residues. Looked up from germline, CDR1 is SEHNR and CDR2 is FQNEAQ (reference sequence). The V end was cut by 3 bases, the J end by 4 bases, with 7 bases between. CDR3 nucleotide sequence: TGTGCCAGCAGCTTGGGGGTGAATCAGCCCCAGCATTTT. It encodes CASSLGVNQPQHF.

This rearrangement joins TRBV4-2 to TRBJ2-5, with 7 bases identical to TRBD2. The germline V gene encodes CDR1 LGHNA and CDR2 YNFKEQ. The junction had 1 base not matched to a gene; V was cut back by 1 base and J by 2 bases. The CDR3 contains 14 residues. CDR3 in DNA: TGTGCCAGCAGCCAAGGGGGGGGACAAGAGACCCAGTACTTC. This gives the protein CASSQGGGQETQYF.

This chain connects TRBV6-5 to TRBJ1-2; D remains ambiguous. The CDR3 loop spans 15 amino acids. CDR1 is MNHEY, CDR2 SVGAGI, per germline. The V gene lost 7 bases and the J gene lost 12 bases, with 27 bases spanning the gap. This CDR3 is CASTIGPGQYVTDTF. CDR3 sequence (DNA): TGTGCCAGCACCATAGGCCCGGGCCAATACGTTACTGACACCTTC.

The V call is TRBV19, the J call TRBJ2-1; 15 nucleotides line up with TRBD2. The length of the CDR3 is 20 residues. Germline CDR1 and CDR2: LNHDA and SQIVND (reference sequence). With 4 bases clipped from V and 2 bases from J, the junction kept 12 bases outside the gene matches. The CDR3 DNA reads as TGTGCCAGTAGTACCCCCGGACTAGCGGGAGGGCCTAGAACCTACAATGAGCAGTTCTTC. Translating gives CASSTPGLAGGPRTYNEQFF.

V and J are TRBV7-8 and TRBJ1-5; D remains ambiguous. Germline loops: CDR1 SGHVS, CDR2 FQNEAQ. The CDR3 is made up of 17 amino acids. V gave up 1 base and J gave up 0 bases, with 13 bases separating them. In nucleotides, the CDR3 is TGTGCCAGCAGCTTAGAGCCAGGCGTTTATAGCAATCAGCCCCAGCATTTT. The encoded protein is CASSLEPGVYSNQPQHF.

CDR3: CATDGPGADTQYF. CDR3 nucleotide sequence: TGTGCCACCGACGGCCCCGGGGCAGATACGCAGTATTTT. V is TRBV24-1 and J is TRBJ2-3; D may be TRBD2 (5 bases). This CDR3 region has 13 residues. Germline V lookup: CDR1 KGHDR, CDR2 SFDVKD. V lost 9 bases to trimming and J lost 4 bases, with 13 bases between them.

This rearrangement joins TRBV6-5 to TRBJ1-1; no definite D call. The CDR3 is made up of 14 amino acids. The germline CDR1 and CDR2 sequences are MNHEY and SVGAGI. V was cut by 4 bases and J by 3 bases, with 12 bases left in between. CDR3 nucleotide sequence: TGTGCCAGCAGTTCTTGGACGGAACACACTGAAGCTTTCTTT. It is translated as CASSSWTEHTEAFF.

A word on this clone: The junction departs from the called germline gene at one end, perhaps through a read error. V usage is TRBV2 and J usage is TRBJ1-2, with D perhaps TRBD1 (5 bases). Germline V gives CDR1 SNHLY, CDR2 FYNNEI. This CDR3 has 13 residues. The CDR3 sequence: CASREAGLLGYTF. The DNA of the CDR3 is TGTGCCAGCAGGGAAGCAGGGTTGTTAGGCTACACCTTC.

This chain connects TRBV9 to TRBJ1-6; 10 bases are a match to TRBD1. This CDR3 region has 16 residues. V dropped 5 bases and J dropped 7; count of bases not matched to a gene: 9. Germline V CDR1 and CDR2: SGDLS, YYNGEE. CDR3 DNA sequence: TGTGCCAGCAGTCCCGGGACAGGGGTCGGAAATTCACCCCTCCACTTT. Translated, it gives CASSPGTGVGNSPLHF.

The V and J genes are TRBV7-6 and TRBJ2-7, with unresolved D. V was clipped by 0 bases and J by 2 bases, with 5 bases between them. Germline loops: CDR1 SGHVS, CDR2 FNYEAQ. This CDR3 has 13 residues. The chain's CDR3 is CASSLAEPYEQYF. CDR3 coding DNA: TGTGCCAGCAGCTTAGCGGAGCCCTACGAGCAGTACTTC.

The chain recombines TRBV18 with TRBJ1-3, with a tentative D call TRBD1 (5 bases). Germline CDR1 is KGHSH and CDR2 is LQKENI. Trimming took 2 bases from V and 0 from J, leaving 17 bases between them. The CDR3 extends over 18 amino acids. The CDR3 is CASSPRQQATSSGNTIYF. In DNA, the CDR3 is TGTGCCAGCTCACCAAGGCAACAGGCGACCAGCTCTGGAAACACCATATATTTT.

The chain couples TRBV21-1 to TRBJ2-1; the tabulated D call, TRBD2, remains unverified against the DNA. TRBV21-1 is tagged as a pseudogene. The CDR3 is 15 residues long. The CDR3 protein is CARPFVVPVEDEQFF. The CDR3 region has the DNA TGTGCCAGACCCTTTGTTGTACCAGTTGAGGATGAGCAGTTCTTC.

The chain combines TRBV5-4 with TRBJ1-1, with D possibly matching TRBD1 (6 bases). Germline lookup yields CDR1 SGHNT and CDR2 YYREEE (reference sequence). This CDR3 spans 13 amino acids. Trimming stripped 0 bases from V and 4 bases from J, with 7 bases between. The CDR3: CASSLGGLTEAFF. CDR3 nucleotide sequence: TGTGCCAGCAGCTTGGGGGGGCTCACTGAAGCTTTCTTT.

Worth noting for this clone: One end of the junction fails to match germline, which may point to a read error. The chain links TRBV4-1 to TRBJ2-3, with D possibly being TRBD1 (6 bases). Germline-derived CDR1 and CDR2 are MGHRA and YSYEKL. The CDR3 has 15 residues. Written as DNA, the CDR3 is TGCGCCAGCACCCAAGAAGGGGGATGGATAGATACGCAGTATTTT. Residues: CASTQEGGWIDTQYF.